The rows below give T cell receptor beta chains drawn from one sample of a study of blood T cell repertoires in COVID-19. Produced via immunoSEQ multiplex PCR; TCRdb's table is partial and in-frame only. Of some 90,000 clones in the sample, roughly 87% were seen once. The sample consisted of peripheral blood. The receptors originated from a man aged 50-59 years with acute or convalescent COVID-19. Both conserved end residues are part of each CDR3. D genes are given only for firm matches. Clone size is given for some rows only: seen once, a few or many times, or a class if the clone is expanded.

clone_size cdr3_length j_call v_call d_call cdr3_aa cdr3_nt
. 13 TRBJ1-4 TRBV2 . CASMAQGREKLFF TGTGCCAGCATGGCGCAGGGAAGGGAAAAACTGTTTTTT
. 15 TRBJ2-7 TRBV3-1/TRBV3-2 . CASSAGGSFSYEQYF TGTGCCAGCAGCGCGGGTGGCTCTTTCTCCTACGAGCAGTACTTC
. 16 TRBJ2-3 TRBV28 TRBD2 CASSLAGGRSTDTQYF TGTGCCAGCAGTTTAGCGGGAGGGCGTAGCACAGATACGCAGTATTTT
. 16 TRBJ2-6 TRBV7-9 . CASSAIFSVGANVLTF TGTGCCAGCAGCGCTATTTTTAGTGTTGGGGCCAACGTCCTGACTTTC
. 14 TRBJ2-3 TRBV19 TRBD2 CASSKASGADTQYF TGTGCCAGTAGTAAGGCTAGCGGGGCAGATACGCAGTATTTT
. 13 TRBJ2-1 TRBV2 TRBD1 CASRDREYNEQFF TGTGCCAGCCGGGACAGGGAATACAATGAGCAGTTCTTC
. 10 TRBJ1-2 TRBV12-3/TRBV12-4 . CASSLTSQTF TGTGCCAGCAGTTTAACCTCGCAGACCTTC
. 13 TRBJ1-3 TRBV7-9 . CASSLDIGNTIYF TGTGCCAGCAGCTTAGACATCGGAAACACCATATATTTT
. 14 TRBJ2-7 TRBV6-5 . CASSYSTTGSEQYF TGTGCCAGCAGTTACTCTACGACAGGAAGCGAGCAGTACTTC
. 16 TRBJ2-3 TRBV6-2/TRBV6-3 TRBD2 CASSYGSGGPRNTQYF TGTGCCAGCAGTTACGGGAGCGGGGGCCCTCGTAATACGCAGTATTTT
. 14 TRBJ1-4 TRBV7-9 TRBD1 CASSHRDRVEKLFF TGTGCCAGCAGCCACCGGGACAGGGTTGAAAAACTGTTTTTT
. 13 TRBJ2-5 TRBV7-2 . CASSFRGGETQYF TGTGCCAGCAGCTTCAGGGGTGGGGAGACCCAGTACTTC
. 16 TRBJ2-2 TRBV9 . CASSVSVGQGAGELFF TGTGCCAGCAGCGTGAGTGTAGGTCAGGGTGCCGGGGAGCTGTTTTTT
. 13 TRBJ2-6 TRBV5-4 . CASSIPGANVLTF TGTGCCAGCTCCATCCCTGGGGCCAACGTCCTGACTTTC
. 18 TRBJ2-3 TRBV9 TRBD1 CASSPNLGSGGGRDTQYF TGTGCCAGCAGCCCAAACCTCGGATCAGGGGGCGGACGAGATACGCAGTATTTT
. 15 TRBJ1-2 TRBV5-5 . CASSLQGMVNYGYTF TGTGCCAGCAGCTTGCAGGGGATGGTGAACTATGGCTACACCTTC
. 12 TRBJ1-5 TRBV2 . CASGRDEQPQHF TGTGCCTCAGGGAGGGATGAGCAGCCCCAGCATTTT
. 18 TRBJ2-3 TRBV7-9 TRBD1 CASSPSPTGATRRDTQYF TGTGCCAGCAGCCCTTCCCCGACAGGGGCCACGCGGAGGGATACGCAGTATTTT
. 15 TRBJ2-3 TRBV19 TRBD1 CASSVFGQGADTQYF TGTGCCAGTAGTGTCTTCGGACAGGGGGCAGATACGCAGTATTTT
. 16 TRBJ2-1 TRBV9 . CASSTYSGGSHNEQFF TGTGCCAGCAGCACCTACTCAGGGGGGTCTCACAATGAGCAGTTCTTC
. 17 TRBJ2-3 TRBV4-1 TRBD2 CASSQPILAGGQNTQYF TGCGCCAGCAGCCAACCTATACTAGCGGGGGGGCAAAATACGCAGTATTTT
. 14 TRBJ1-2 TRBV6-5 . CASSYSNGGDGYTF TGTGCCAGCAGTTACTCGAACGGCGGGGATGGCTACACCTTC
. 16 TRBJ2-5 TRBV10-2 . CASSEGLTGVGETQYF TGCGCCAGCAGTGAAGGATTAACGGGAGTGGGAGAGACCCAGTACTTC
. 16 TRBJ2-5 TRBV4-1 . CASSQDSGRRQETQYF TGCGCCAGCAGCCAAGATAGCGGAAGGCGCCAAGAGACCCAGTACTTC
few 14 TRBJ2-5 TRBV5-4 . CASSAGGSWETQYF TGTGCCAGCAGCGCTGGGGGCTCATGGGAGACCCAGTACTTC
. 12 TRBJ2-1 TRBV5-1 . CASSAGSNEQFF TGCGCCAGCAGCGCCGGGTCCAATGAGCAGTTCTTC
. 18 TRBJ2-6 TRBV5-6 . CASTYRIRVAGGANVLTF TGTGCCAGTACCTACCGTATCAGGGTAGCAGGTGGGGCCAACGTCCTGACTTTC
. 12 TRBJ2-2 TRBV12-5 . CASGLYSGELFF TGTGCTAGTGGTTTGTACAGCGGGGAGCTGTTTTTT
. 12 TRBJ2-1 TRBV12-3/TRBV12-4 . CASSLEDGEQFF TGTGCCAGCAGTTTGGAGGACGGAGAGCAGTTCTTC
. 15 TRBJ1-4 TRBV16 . CASSQGRGVNEKLFF TGTGCCAGCAGCCAAGGTCGCGGGGTTAATGAAAAACTGTTTTTT
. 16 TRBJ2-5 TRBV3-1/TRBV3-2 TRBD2 CASSQLRLAGEETQYF TGTGCCAGCAGCCAACTCAGACTAGCGGGAGAAGAGACCCAGTACTTC
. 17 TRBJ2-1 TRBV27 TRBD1 CASSPSVGQGAGNEQFF TGTGCCAGCAGTCCCTCCGTGGGACAGGGGGCGGGAAATGAGCAGTTCTTC
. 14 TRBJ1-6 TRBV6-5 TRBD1 CASSPTGAYSPLHF TGTGCCAGCAGCCCCACAGGGGCGTACTCACCCCTCCACTTT
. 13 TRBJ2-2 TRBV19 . CASSIVEGGELFF TGTGCCAGTAGTATTGTGGAGGGCGGGGAGCTGTTTTTT
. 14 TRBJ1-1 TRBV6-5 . CASSYEEGNTEAFF TGTGCCAGCAGTTACGAGGAAGGGAACACTGAAGCTTTCTTT